A single sample gave rise to the 30 T cell receptor beta chains below, sequenced in a study of blood T cell repertoires in COVID-19. Assay: immunoSEQ multiplex PCR; the TCRdb copy retains only in-frame clones and omits some. The sample has over 45,000 clones, around four fifths seen once. The sequenced sample was peripheral blood. Receptors originate from a man aged 40-50 years with acute or convalescent COVID-19.

The rearrangement joins TRBV5-1 to TRBJ1-1; TRBD1 aligns across 7 bases. The germline V gene encodes CDR1 SGHRS and CDR2 YFSETQ. The CDR3 contains 14 residues. With V trimmed by 3 bases and J by 2 bases, 4 bases remained unmatched. CDR3 sequence reads: CASSSSGGNTEAFF. CDR3 bases: TGCGCCAGCAGCTCCTCAGGGGGAAACACTGAAGCTTTCTTT.

This chain uses TRBV6-5 with TRBJ2-5, with 7 bases aligning to TRBD2. Germline V lookup: CDR1 MNHEY, CDR2 SVGAGI. J gave up 3 bases and V 8 bases, and 6 bases lay outside the gene matches. The CDR3 loop spans 13 amino acids. The DNA of the CDR3 is TGTGCCAGCGGCGGGGGAGTCAAAGAGACCCAGTACTTC. This gives the protein CASGGGVKETQYF.

This clone was counted only a few times. The chain couples TRBV10-3 to TRBJ2-7; unclear D gene. V gave up 3 bases and J gave up 2 bases, with 17 bases separating them. The CDR3 is 16 residues long. Germline CDR1 is ENHRY and CDR2 is SYGVKD. The CDR3 loop reads CAISEGERTAAYEQYF. CDR3 nucleotide sequence: TGTGCCATCAGTGAAGGAGAGAGAACCGCCGCCTACGAGCAGTACTTC.

This clone was detected only a few times. This chain connects TRBV19 to TRBJ1-1; 7 bases agree with TRBD1. The CDR3 runs 13 residues. Germline V gene lookup returns CDR1 LNHDA and CDR2 SQIVND (reference sequence). V shed 3 bases and J 4 bases; nucleotides not matched to a gene: 2. CDR3: CASSMRTGTEAFF. Here the CDR3 DNA reads TGTGCCAGTAGTATGCGGACAGGCACTGAAGCTTTCTTT.

A word on this clone: Distinct nucleotide sequences in the sample also encode this CDR3. CDR3 DNA: TGTGCCAGCAGTTACAGCCGGGATCAGCCCCAGCATTTT. Its protein is CASSYSRDQPQHF. The genes are TRBV6-5 and TRBJ1-5, with D hard to call. Trimming pared 2 bases from V and 5 bases from J, leaving 7 bases between. Germline V gene lookup returns CDR1 MNHEY and CDR2 SVGAGI. The CDR3 spans 13 residues.

The rearrangement uses TRBV5-6 and TRBJ1-1; 7 bases fit TRBD1. The CDR3 loop spans 14 amino acids. Trimming took 2 bases from V and 5 from J; bases not matched to a gene: 6. Germline assignment: CDR1 SGHDT and CDR2 YYEEEE. CDR3 nucleotides: TGTGCCAGCAGCTTCCTAGACAGGGAAACTGAAGCTTTCTTT. Its translation: CASSFLDRETEAFF. The full variable domain, rest sourced from reference TRBV5-6 and TRBJ1-1, is DAGVTQSPTHLIKTRGQQVTLRCSPKSGHDTVSWYQQALGQGPQFIFQYYEEEERQRGNFPDRFSGHQFPNYSSELNVNALLLGDSALYLCASSFLDRETEAFFGQGTRLTVV.

The CDR3 spells CASSLDSPNQPQHF. In DNA form, the CDR3 reads TGCGCCAGCAGCTTGGATAGCCCTAATCAGCCCCAGCATTTT. V is TRBV5-1 and J is TRBJ1-5, with unresolved D. The CDR3 is made up of 14 amino acids. The germline gives CDR1 SGHRS, CDR2 YFSETQ. Trimming stripped 0 bases from V and 4 bases from J, with 8 bases between.

V is TRBV3-1 (or the pseudogene TRBV3-2) and J is TRBJ1-1; TRBD1 might be the D (6 bases). V shed 0 bases and J shed 0 bases, with 20 bases lying between them. Germline V gene lookup returns CDR1 LGHDT and CDR2 YNNKEL (reference sequence). The CDR3 has 19 residues. CDR3 sequence: CASSQDLGRGKKMNTEAFF. CDR3 DNA: TGTGCCAGCAGCCAAGATTTGGGTAGGGGGAAGAAGATGAACACTGAAGCTTTCTTT.

V and J are TRBV20-1 and TRBJ1-5, with 8 bases lining up with TRBD1. V lost 3 bases and J lost 6; bases outside the gene matches: 10. From germline, CDR1 is DFQATT and CDR2 SNEGSKA (reference sequence). This CDR3 contains 15 residues. DNA for the CDR3: TGCAGTGCTAGTCTTCAGGGGGCGCGAAGTCAGCCCCAGCATTTT. Its protein is CSASLQGARSQPQHF.

The chain employs TRBV18 and TRBJ1-5; D call uncertain. Trimming stripped 3 bases from V and 8 bases from J, with 14 bases between. This CDR3 is 14 amino acids long. Germline V gene data show CDR1 as KGHSH and CDR2 as LQKENI. CDR3 region: CASSPNGGSEPQHF. The CDR3, as DNA: TGTGCCAGCTCACCCAATGGCGGGTCTGAGCCCCAGCATTTT.

The V gene is TRBV5-8, the J gene TRBJ1-5; D is perhaps TRBD1 (6 bases). CDR3 size: 15 residues. Germline CDR1 reads SGHTS; CDR2 reads YDEGEE. Trimming pared 2 bases from V and 4 bases from J, leaving 13 bases between. The CDR3: CASSFRTEPNQPQHF. The CDR3, as DNA: TGTGCCAGCAGCTTTCGGACAGAACCAAATCAGCCCCAGCATTTT. Together with reference TRBV5-8 and TRBJ1-5, the CDR3 gives the full variable domain: EAGVTQSPTHLIKTRGQQATLRCSPISGHTSVYWYQQALGLGLQFLLWYDEGEERNRGNFPPRFSGRQFPNYSSELNVNALELEDSALYLCASSFRTEPNQPQHFGDGTRLSIL.

The chain carries TRBV21-1 and TRBJ1-1; the table gives TRBD1 as D, unverified against the DNA. TRBV21-1 has pseudogene status. The CDR3 is 17 residues long. The CDR3: CASSGITGLSADTEAFF. CDR3 nucleotide sequence: TGTGCCAGCAGCGGAATAACAGGGCTCAGTGCGGACACTGAAGCTTTCTTT.

Turning to this clone: One junction end disagrees with the germline gene, perhaps due to a read error. The chain is built from TRBV12-3 or TRBV12-4 and TRBJ1-2; D remains unclear. This CDR3 is built from 11 residues. CDR3 coding DNA: TGTGCCAGCAGCTTAGGGCTCGGCTACACCTTC. Residues: CASSLGLGYTF.

CDR3 sequence reads: CASSSAPSWPQHF. DNA of the CDR3: TGTGCCAGCAGTTCAGCTCCTAGTTGGCCCCAGCATTTT. This chain uses TRBV6-5 with TRBJ1-5, with D hard to call. Per germline, CDR1 MNHEY and CDR2 SVGAGI. The CDR3 is 13 residues long. The V end lost 4 bases, the J end lost 9 bases, and 13 bases lay between the germline ends.

The CDR3 is CASALSGTQTDTQYF. DNA of the CDR3: TGTGCCAGCGCCCTCAGCGGTACACAAACAGATACGCAGTATTTT. V gene TRBV5-4 combines with J gene TRBJ2-3; tentative D call: TRBD2 (5 bases). Germline-derived CDR1 and CDR2 are SGHNT and YYREEE (reference sequence). The CDR3 extends over 15 amino acids. Trimming shortened V by 7 bases and J by 3 bases, and 18 bases separated the two germline ends. Based on the CDR3 plus reference TRBV5-4 and TRBJ2-3, the full variable domain is ETGVTQSPTHLIKTRGQQVTLRCSSQSGHNTVSWYQQALGQGPQFIFQYYREEENGRGNFPPRFSGLQFPNYSSELNVNALELDDSALYLCASALSGTQTDTQYFGPGTRLTVL.

The chain is built from TRBV9 and TRBJ2-7; D is possibly TRBD1 (6 bases). V was clipped by 2 bases and J by 7 bases, with 19 bases between them. The CDR3 is 15 amino acids. CDR1 and CDR2 (germline): SGDLS, YYNGEE. CDR3 nucleotides: TGTGCCAGCAGCGTCGACCAGGGCAGGGGCAGGGAGCAGTACTTC. Translating gives CASSVDQGRGREQYF.

The chain is built from TRBV6-6 and TRBJ1-5; 9 positions match TRBD1. CDR1 is MNHNY and CDR2 is SVGAGI in the germline V gene (reference sequence). V was clipped by 4 bases and J by 11 bases; unmatched bases: 9. This CDR3 region has 14 residues. The CDR3 is CASSSGQGGQSQHF. CDR3 nucleotides: TGTGCCAGCAGTTCGGGACAGGGCGGCCAGTCCCAGCATTTT.

This clone was recorded once. The chain employs TRBV5-5 and TRBJ1-2; tentatively, D is TRBD1 (5 bases). The CDR3 is made up of 12 amino acids. Germline V gene sequence: CDR1 SGHKS, CDR2 YYEKEE (reference sequence). Trimming left V 4 bases short and J 7 bases short, with 11 bases between. CDR3 sequence (DNA): TGTGCCAGCAGCCTCGGACACCTTGGCTACACCTTC. Protein: CASSLGHLGYTF.

The rearrangement uses TRBV6-2 or TRBV6-3 and TRBJ2-4; tentative D call: TRBD2 (5 bases). This CDR3 is built from 16 residues. Trimming shortened V by 0 bases and J by 6 bases, and 15 bases separated the two germline ends. Germline values: CDR1 MNHEY, CDR2 SVGEGT. The CDR3 protein is CASSYSRAESLNIQYF. CDR3 DNA: TGTGCCAGCAGTTACTCGCGGGCAGAGAGCTTAAACATTCAGTACTTC.

This clone was found once. The chain combines TRBV5-1 with TRBJ2-3; D ambiguous. V lost 2 bases and J 1 base, leaving 8 bases between the germline ends. Germline V gene data show CDR1 as SGHRS and CDR2 as YFSETQ. The CDR3 contains 14 residues. CDR3 in DNA: TGCGCCAGCAGCTTAAGAAGCCGCACAGATACGCAGTATTTT. It specifies CASSLRSRTDTQYF.

CDR3 DNA sequence: TGTGCCAGCAGTTACCTCGGCATTCAGTACTTC. Its translation is CASSYLGIQYF. The chain uses TRBV6-5 and TRBJ2-4; D is undetermined. CDR1 is MNHEY and CDR2 is SVGAGI in the germline V gene. Trimming took off 2 bases at V and 9 bases at J, with 5 bases between the two ends. The CDR3 runs 11 residues.

V and J are TRBV2 and TRBJ2-5, with D possibly TRBD1 on 6 matching bases. V lost 2 bases and J lost 5, with 12 bases in between. In germline, CDR1 is SNHLY, CDR2 FYNNEI. The CDR3 runs to 14 residues. The CDR3 DNA reads as TGTGCCAGCAGTGAAAACAGGGACGAGGAGACCCAGTACTTC. Its translation: CASSENRDEETQYF.

The chain is built from TRBV29-1 and TRBJ2-7; unclear D gene. The CDR3 consists of 12 residues. Trimming shortened V by 4 bases and J by 2 bases, and 9 bases separated the two germline ends. Germline V CDR1 and CDR2: SQVTM, ANQGSEA. The CDR3 nucleotides read TGCAGCGTTGTGGGCAGGACCTACGAGCAGTACTTC. As protein: CSVVGRTYEQYF.

The J gene is TRBJ2-3, the V gene TRBV27; 10 nucleotides line up with TRBD2. Trimming at V came to 2 bases and at J to 2 bases, leaving 4 bases not matched to a gene. This CDR3 is 16 amino acids long. In germline, CDR1 is MNHEY, CDR2 SMNVEV (reference sequence). The CDR3 DNA is TGTGCCAGCAGTTTACGGCTAGCGGGGGTCACAGATACGCAGTATTTT. As protein: CASSLRLAGVTDTQYF.

This clone was seen a few times. The genes are TRBV5-6 and TRBJ1-4; maybe TRBD1 (5 bases). The CDR3 consists of 15 residues. V was cut by 2 bases and J by 2 bases, with 10 bases left in between. Germline CDR1 reads SGHDT; CDR2 reads YYEEEE. As DNA, the CDR3 is TGTGCCAGCAGCTTTCGAGCAGGGACTAATGAAAAACTGTTTTTT. This codes for CASSFRAGTNEKLFF.

The CDR3 nucleotides are TGTGCCATCAGTGAGGGCAGGGGCAATCAGCCCCAGCATTTT. As protein: CAISEGRGNQPQHF. V is TRBV10-3 and J is TRBJ1-5, with D possibly being TRBD1 (5 bases). The V and J ends lost 2 bases and 2 bases respectively, with 7 bases between them. This CDR3 has 14 amino acids. Germline values: CDR1 ENHRY, CDR2 SYGVKD.

This chain uses TRBV7-2 with TRBJ2-1; D may be TRBD2 (5 bases). The CDR3 consists of 16 residues. Between the trimmed V and J ends, which lost 3 bases and 4 bases, there was a span of 16 bases. Germline CDR1 and CDR2: SGHTA and FQGNSA. The CDR3 sequence is CASSLLVLGGYNEQFF. The DNA for the CDR3 is TGTGCCAGCAGCTTGCTTGTTCTCGGAGGTTACAATGAGCAGTTCTTC. Supplemented by reference TRBV7-2 and TRBJ2-1, the full variable domain reads GAGVSQSPSNKVTEKGKDVELRCDPISGHTALYWYRQSLGQGLEFLIYFQGNSAPDKSGLPSDRFSAERTGGSVSTLTIQRTQQEDSAVYLCASSLLVLGGYNEQFFGPGTRLTVL.

This chain connects TRBV24-1 to TRBJ2-1, with unresolved D. The germline V and J ends were trimmed by 9 bases and 8 bases, with 10 bases remaining between them. CDR1 and CDR2 from the germline V gene are KGHDR and SFDVKD. The CDR3 runs to 11 residues. Written as DNA, the CDR3 is TGTGCCACCGAATGGCTGGATGAGCAGTTCTTC. Translation gives CATEWLDEQFF.

The chain combines TRBV27 with TRBJ1-2; D uncertain. CDR1 and CDR2 (germline): MNHEY, SMNVEV (reference sequence). This CDR3 spans 14 amino acids. Trimming cost V 4 bases and J 7 bases, with 16 bases left between them. For the CDR3, the DNA is TGTGCCAGCAGTTCAATGGTCCCCCCGGGTGGCTACACCTTC. It encodes CASSSMVPPGGYTF.

The gene calls are TRBV5-5 and TRBJ2-7; 10 bases match TRBD1. The CDR3 loop spans 16 amino acids. CDR1 and CDR2 (germline): SGHKS, YYEKEE (reference sequence). The J segment lost 5 bases and the V segment lost 4 bases, leaving 12 bases of the junction unmatched. Here the CDR3 reads CASSRTLRQGADEQYF. The DNA of the CDR3 is TGTGCCAGCAGCCGGACCCTCCGACAGGGGGCGGACGAGCAGTACTTC.